This TCR beta chain came from a study of identical twins. General study points: Part of the zero-insertion signal could reflect confounding by invariant MAIT and iNKT cells.

TCRdb independently ran MiXCR on the 5' RACE reads; one entry per CDR3 protein. The sample records about 240,000 distinct CDR3 sequences, approximately 7.8% being singletons. This clonotype has just a few counts. Its antigen is unidentified. The CDR3 sequence is 15 residues long. Trimming cost V 1 base and J 6 bases, with 13 bases left between them. The V gene's germline CDR1 is SGHRS and CDR2 YFSETQ. The sample was also reused in another study, on yellow fever vaccine responses in identical twins. That investigation notes: The authors reported partly convergent, partly personalized vaccine responses in identical twins.

The chain combines TRBV5-1 with TRBJ2-2; TRBD1 is a possible D gene (5 bases). The receptor's source is a young woman in good health. The sequencing sample was made of CD8+ T cells sorted from blood. CDR3 sequence (DNA): TGCGCCAGCAGCTTGAATTCAGGGATGGCCGGGGAGCTGTTTTTT. This translates into CASSLNSGMAGELFF.